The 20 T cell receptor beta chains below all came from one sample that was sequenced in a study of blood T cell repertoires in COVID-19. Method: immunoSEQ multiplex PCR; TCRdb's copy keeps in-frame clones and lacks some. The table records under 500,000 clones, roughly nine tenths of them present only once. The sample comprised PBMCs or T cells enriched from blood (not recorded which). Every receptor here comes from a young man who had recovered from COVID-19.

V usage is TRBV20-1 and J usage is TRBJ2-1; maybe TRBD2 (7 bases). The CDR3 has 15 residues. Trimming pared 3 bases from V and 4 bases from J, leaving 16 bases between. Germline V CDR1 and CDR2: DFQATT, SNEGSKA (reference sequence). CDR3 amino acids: CSASPRGGGYNEQFF. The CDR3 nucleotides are TGCAGTGCTAGTCCCCGGGGAGGGGGGTACAATGAGCAGTTCTTC.

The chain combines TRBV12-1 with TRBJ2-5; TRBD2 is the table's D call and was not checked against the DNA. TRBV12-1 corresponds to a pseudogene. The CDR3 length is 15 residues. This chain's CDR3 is CASSSGPGEKETQYF. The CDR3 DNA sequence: TGTGCCAGCAGCTCGGGCCCCGGGGAGAAAGAGACCCAGTACTTC.

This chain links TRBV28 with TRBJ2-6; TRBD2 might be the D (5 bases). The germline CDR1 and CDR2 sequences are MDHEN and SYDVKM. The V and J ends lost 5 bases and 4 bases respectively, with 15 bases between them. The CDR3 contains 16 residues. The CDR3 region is CASSLPGGVGANVLTF. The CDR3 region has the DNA TGTGCCAGCAGTCTCCCTGGAGGTGTAGGGGCCAACGTCCTGACTTTC. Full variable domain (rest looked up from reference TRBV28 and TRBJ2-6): DVKVTQSSRYLVKRTGEKVFLECVQDMDHENMFWYRQDPGLGLRLIYFSYDVKMKEKGDIPEGYSVSREKKERFSLILESASTNQTSMYLCASSLPGGVGANVLTFGAGSRLTVL.

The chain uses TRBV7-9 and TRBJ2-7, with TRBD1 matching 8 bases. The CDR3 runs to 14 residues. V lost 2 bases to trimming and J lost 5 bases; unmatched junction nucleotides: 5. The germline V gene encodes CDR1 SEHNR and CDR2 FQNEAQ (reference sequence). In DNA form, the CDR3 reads TGTGCCAGCAGCTTATCCGCAGGGGGCCACGAGCAGTACTTC. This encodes CASSLSAGGHEQYF.

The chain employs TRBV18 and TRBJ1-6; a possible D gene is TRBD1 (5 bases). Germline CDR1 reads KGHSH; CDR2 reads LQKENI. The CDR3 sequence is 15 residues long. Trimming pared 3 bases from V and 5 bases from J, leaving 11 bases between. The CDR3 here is CASSPPGGNNSPLHF. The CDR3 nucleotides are TGTGCCAGCTCACCTCCGGGGGGGAATAATTCACCCCTCCACTTT.

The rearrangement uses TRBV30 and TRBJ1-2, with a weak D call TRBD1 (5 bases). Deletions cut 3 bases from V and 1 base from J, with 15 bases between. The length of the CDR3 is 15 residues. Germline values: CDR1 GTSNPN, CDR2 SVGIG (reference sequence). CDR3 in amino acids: CAWRRGEGINYGYTF. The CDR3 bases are TGTGCCTGGAGGAGAGGGGAGGGGATTAACTATGGCTACACCTTC.

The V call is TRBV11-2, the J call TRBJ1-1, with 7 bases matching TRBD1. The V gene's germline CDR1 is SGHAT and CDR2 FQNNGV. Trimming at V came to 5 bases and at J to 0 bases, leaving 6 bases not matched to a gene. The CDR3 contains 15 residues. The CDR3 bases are TGTGCCAGCAGCAAGACAGGGACAATGAACACTGAAGCTTTCTTT. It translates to CASSKTGTMNTEAFF.

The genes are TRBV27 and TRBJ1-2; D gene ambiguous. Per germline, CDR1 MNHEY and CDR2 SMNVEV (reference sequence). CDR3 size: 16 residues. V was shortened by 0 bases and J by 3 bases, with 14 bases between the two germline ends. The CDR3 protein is CASSLSYREGDYGYTF. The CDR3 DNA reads TGTGCCAGCAGTTTATCCTACCGGGAGGGAGACTATGGCTACACCTTC.

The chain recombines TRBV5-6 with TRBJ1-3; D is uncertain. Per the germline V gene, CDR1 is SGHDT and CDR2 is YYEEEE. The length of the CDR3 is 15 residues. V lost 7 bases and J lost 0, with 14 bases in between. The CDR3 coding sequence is TGTGCCAGCGCCCTTATCCGAGCCTCTGGAAACACCATATATTTT. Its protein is CASALIRASGNTIYF.

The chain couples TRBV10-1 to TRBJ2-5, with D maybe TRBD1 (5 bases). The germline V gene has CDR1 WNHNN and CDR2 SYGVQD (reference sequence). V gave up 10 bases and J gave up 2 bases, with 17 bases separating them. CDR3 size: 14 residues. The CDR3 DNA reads TGCGCCATTAGTCAGAAGGGGAAACAAGAGACCCAGTACTTC. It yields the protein CAISQKGKQETQYF.

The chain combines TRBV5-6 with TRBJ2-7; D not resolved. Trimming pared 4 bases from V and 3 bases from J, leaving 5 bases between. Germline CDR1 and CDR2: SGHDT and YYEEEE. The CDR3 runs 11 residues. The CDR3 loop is CASSTSYEQYF. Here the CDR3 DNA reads TGTGCCAGCAGCACAAGCTACGAGCAGTACTTC.

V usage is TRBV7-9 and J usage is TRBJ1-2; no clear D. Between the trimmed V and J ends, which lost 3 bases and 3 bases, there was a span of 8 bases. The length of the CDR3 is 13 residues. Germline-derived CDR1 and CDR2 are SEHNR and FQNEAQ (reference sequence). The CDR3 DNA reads TGTGCCAGCAGCTTCCCCATAGACTATGGCTACACCTTC. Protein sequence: CASSFPIDYGYTF.

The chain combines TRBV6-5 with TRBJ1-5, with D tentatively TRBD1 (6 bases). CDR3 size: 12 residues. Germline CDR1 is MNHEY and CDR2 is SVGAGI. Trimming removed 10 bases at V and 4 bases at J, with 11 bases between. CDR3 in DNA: TGTGCCACCCAGGACAGAAATCAGCCCCAGCATTTT. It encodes CATQDRNQPQHF.

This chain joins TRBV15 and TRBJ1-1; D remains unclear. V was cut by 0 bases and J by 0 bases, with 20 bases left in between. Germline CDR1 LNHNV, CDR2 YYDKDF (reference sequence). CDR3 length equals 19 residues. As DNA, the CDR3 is TGTGCCACCAGCAGAGATCGGAATGATTACAGCTACATGAACACTGAAGCTTTCTTT. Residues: CATSRDRNDYSYMNTEAFF.

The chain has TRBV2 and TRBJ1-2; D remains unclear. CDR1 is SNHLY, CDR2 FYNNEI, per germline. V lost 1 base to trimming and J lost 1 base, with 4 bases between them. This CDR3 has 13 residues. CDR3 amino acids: CASSEDGNYGYTF. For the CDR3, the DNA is TGTGCCAGCAGTGAAGACGGTAACTATGGCTACACCTTC.

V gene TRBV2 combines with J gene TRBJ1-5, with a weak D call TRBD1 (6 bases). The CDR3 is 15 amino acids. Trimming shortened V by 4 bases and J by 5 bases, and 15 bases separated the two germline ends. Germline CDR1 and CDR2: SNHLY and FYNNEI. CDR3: CASSVLRGAHQPQHF. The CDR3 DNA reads TGTGCCAGCAGTGTCCTCCGGGGGGCGCATCAGCCCCAGCATTTT.

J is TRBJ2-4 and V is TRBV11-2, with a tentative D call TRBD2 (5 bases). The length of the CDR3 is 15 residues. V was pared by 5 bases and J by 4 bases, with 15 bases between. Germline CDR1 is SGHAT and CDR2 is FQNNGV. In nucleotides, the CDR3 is TGTGCCAGCAGCCCCACCGCCCTAGCAAAAAACATTCAGTACTTC. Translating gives CASSPTALAKNIQYF.

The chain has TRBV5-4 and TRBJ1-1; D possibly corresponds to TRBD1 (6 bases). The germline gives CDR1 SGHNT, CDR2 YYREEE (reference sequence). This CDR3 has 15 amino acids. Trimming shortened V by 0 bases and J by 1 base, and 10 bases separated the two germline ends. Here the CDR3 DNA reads TGTGCCAGCAGCTTGGCCGTGACAGGGAACACTGAAGCTTTCTTT. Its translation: CASSLAVTGNTEAFF.

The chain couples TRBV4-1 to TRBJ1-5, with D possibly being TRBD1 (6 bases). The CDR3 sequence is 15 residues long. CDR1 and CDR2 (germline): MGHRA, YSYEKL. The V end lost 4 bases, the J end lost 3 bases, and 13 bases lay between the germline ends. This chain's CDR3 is CASSPGGQFNQPQHF. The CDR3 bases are TGCGCCAGCAGCCCAGGTGGACAGTTCAATCAGCCCCAGCATTTT.

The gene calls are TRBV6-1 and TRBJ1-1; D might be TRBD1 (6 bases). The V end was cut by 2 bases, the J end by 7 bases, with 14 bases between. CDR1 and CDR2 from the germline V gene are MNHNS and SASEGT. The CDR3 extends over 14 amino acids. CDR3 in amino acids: CASSEIQGGVEAFF. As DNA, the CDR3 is TGTGCCAGCAGTGAAATTCAAGGGGGGGTTGAAGCTTTCTTT.